This entry concerns a single T cell receptor beta chain. This may stem from a read error, because a much larger clone lies one nucleotide away. A read error is likely, as this CDR3 ends without the conserved phenylalanine or tryptophan. From roughly 400 ng of RNA, a library with molecular barcoded alpha/delta and beta/gamma adaptors was made. TCRdb recomputed calls from the reads with MiXCR, one row per CDR3 protein. The top ten clones hold about an eighth of a sample with tens of thousands of distinct CDR3 sequences, about 22% of them seen once. This sample stems from a study of read filtering for tumor transcriptome and immune sequencing. The germline V and J ends were trimmed by 6 bases and 1 base, with 12 bases remaining between them. Germline V lookup: CDR1 MDHEN, CDR2 SYDVKM. The CDR3 contains 14 residues.

What was sequenced was a population of CD138-negative cells sorted from bone marrow. The TCR sequence derives from a donor over 35 with multiple myeloma. V gene TRBV28 combines with J gene TRBJ1-1; D unresolved. Here the CDR3 reads CASSLRLSNTEAFV. The CDR3 nucleotides are TGTGCCAGCAGCCTGAGACTTTCGAACACTGAAGCTTTCGTT.